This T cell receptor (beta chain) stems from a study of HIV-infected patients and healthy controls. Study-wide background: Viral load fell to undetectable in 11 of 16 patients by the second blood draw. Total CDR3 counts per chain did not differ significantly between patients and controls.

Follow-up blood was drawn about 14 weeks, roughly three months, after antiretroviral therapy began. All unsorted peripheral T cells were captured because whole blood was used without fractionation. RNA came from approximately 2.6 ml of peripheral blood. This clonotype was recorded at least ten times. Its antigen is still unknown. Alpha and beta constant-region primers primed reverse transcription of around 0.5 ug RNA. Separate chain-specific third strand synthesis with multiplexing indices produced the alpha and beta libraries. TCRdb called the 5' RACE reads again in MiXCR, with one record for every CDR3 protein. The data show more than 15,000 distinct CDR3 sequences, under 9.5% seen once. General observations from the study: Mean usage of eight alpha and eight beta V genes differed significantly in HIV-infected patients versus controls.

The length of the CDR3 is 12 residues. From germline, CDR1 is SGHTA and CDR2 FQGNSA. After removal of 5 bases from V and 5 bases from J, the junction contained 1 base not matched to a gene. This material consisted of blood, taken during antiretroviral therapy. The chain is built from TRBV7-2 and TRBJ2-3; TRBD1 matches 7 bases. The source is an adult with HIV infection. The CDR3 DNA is TGTGCCAGCAGCCCAGGGGGAGATACGCAGTATTTT. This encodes CASSPGGDTQYF.